This T cell receptor beta chain was recovered during a study of molecular identifiers for immune sequencing clone quantification (dated by TCRdb to 2016 to 2019). Concerning the study at large: In a replicate experiment, RNA from 20,000 or 100,000 naive CD8 T cells was split into five aliquots, four of which were sequenced. This methods study used CD8 T cells to benchmark TCR RNA copy counting and molecular-identifier clustering-based TCR repertoire sequencing (MIDCIRS). Study-wide findings and limitations: Highly expanded clone sizes could be underestimated because identical TCR molecules may share a barcode. Modeling indicated about 3.1 TCR RNA copies recovered per cell, compared with 9 to 10 by digital PCR, which implies a capture efficiency of about 31%. Clones above 20 RNA copies held over 99% of molecules in CMV-specific effector cells but under 1% in naive cells. The naive libraries included spiked-in Jurkat TCR RNA (about 9 copies' worth), and this Jurkat TCR RNA is not part of the donor repertoire. Spiked-in Jurkat TCR RNA equivalent to a single cell was reported to be detectable even among one million naive CD8 T cells. Without barcode sub-clustering, chimeric consensus sequences inflated TCR diversity; chimeras reached as high as 47%.

Receptor amplification or capture employed PCR. Sequencing relied on an Illumina HiSeq 4000. Preparation of bulk TCR libraries followed a previously described approach, with the TCR primers listed in Table S5. Total RNA was purified with the Qiagen AllPrep DNA/RNA kit. Reads from multiple sequencing runs of the same library were pooled before analysis. The published analysis was carried out like this. Reads were retained only if an exact TCR constant sequence was present, and the retained reads were trimmed to 150 nt and grouped according to their 12-nt molecular barcodes. Reads in each barcode group were sub-clustered using a 15% Levenshtein threshold, and a quality-weighted consensus sequence was built for each RNA molecule. Non-functional sequences were excluded, and lower-count sequences lying one edit away from another sequence were also excluded. Barcode sub-clusters with fewer than 20% of the maximum read count were removed, based on fitting two negative binomial distributions. In-frame beta chains were kept once TCRdb had trimmed the public reads at Q25 with fastp and called clones with MiXCR. Every distinct CDR3 protein forms one entry, paired with its most common genes and DNA. What appears here as the V and J calls and clone size reflects TCRdb's work, not the paper's. This sample holds hundreds of thousands of distinct CDR3 sequences; about 20% were observed only once. The ten top clones hold roughly 0.83% of the sample.

V drops 7 bases and J drops 3 bases, leaving 15 bases in between. Counted from cysteine to phenylalanine, this CDR3 has 14 amino acids. CDR3 DNA only is kept here, 42 bases in frame from base 1. Looking up the germline V gene yields CDR1 ENHRY and CDR2 SYGVKD. This clonotype was picked up many times. There is no known antigen for this receptor. The record has no base qualities; no much larger clone is one base away. Libraries of naive CD8 T cells were built from about 19,000 to 1,100,000 sorted cells, with 10%, 30% or 50% of the purified RNA used. On a BD FACSAria II, naive CD8 T cells were FACS-sorted as CD8+CD4-CCR7+CD45RA+ and collected into RLT Plus buffer. Approximately 9 TCR copies' worth of Jurkat RNA were spiked into roughly 19,000-1,000,000 naive CD8 T cell samples to test detection sensitivity. Enrichment of CD8 T cells was performed with RosetteSep CD8+ T Cell Enrichment Cocktail and Ficoll-Paque, after which ACK red cell lysis was carried out.

Specimen: naive CD8+ T cells from blood, with Jurkat cell RNA spiked in. The cell subset or site label, as the study defines it: FACS-sorted CD8+CD4-CCR7+CD45RA+ naive T cells. The clonotype comes from a human donor in good health. Some libraries in this study had Jurkat cell RNA spiked in. The sequence links TRBV10-3 to TRBJ2-5, with the D gene not confidently named. The nucleotide sequence is TGTGCCATCAAACCAACAGACTCCGAAGAGACCCAGTACTTC. This sequence encodes CAIKPTDSEETQYF.